The clone carrying this T cell receptor (beta chain) showed up just a few times. The CDR3 runs 15 residues. The V and J ends lost 6 bases and 4 bases respectively, with 17 bases between them. Germline-derived CDR1 and CDR2 are MGHDK and SYGVNS. The PCR ran on 60 Vbeta and 13 Jbeta primers. This table comes from immunoSEQ multiplex PCR, and its TCRdb copy is limited to in-frame clones, with some not included. The sample has 93,000 or so clones, about 71% seen once; the top ten hold under 3.5%. This entry belongs to a study of cytomegalovirus exposure and HLA in healthy donors. This receptor was identified in a woman aged 50 to 65 in good health and CMV-seronegative. The chain joins TRBV25-1 to TRBJ2-3, with D maybe TRBD1 (6 bases). Sequencing used PBMCs. In nucleotides, the CDR3 is TGTGCCAGCAGCGACAGGTCATTCGCAGCAGATACGCAGTATTTT. This sequence encodes CASSDRSFAADTQYF.